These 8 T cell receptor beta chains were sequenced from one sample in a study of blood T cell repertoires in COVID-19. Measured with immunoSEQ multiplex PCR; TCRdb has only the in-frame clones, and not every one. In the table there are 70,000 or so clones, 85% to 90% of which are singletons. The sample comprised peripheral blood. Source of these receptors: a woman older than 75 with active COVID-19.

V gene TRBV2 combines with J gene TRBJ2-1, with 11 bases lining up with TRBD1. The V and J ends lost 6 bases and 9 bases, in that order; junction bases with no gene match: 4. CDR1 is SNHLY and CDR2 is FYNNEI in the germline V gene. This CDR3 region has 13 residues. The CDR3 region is CASRGQGVGEQFF. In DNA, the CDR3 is TGTGCCAGCAGGGGACAGGGGGTGGGTGAGCAGTTCTTC. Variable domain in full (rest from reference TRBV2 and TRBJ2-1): EPEVTQTPSHQVTQMGQEVILRCVPISNHLYFYWYRQILGQKVEFLVSFYNNEISEKSEIFDDQFSVERPDGSNFTLKIRSTKLEDSAMYFCASRGQGVGEQFFGPGTRLTVL.

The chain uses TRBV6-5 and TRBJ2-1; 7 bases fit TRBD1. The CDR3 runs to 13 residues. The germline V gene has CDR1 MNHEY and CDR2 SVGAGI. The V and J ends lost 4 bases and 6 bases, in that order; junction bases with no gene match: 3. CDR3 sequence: CASSFGTANEQFF. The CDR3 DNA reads TGTGCCAGCAGTTTTGGGACAGCCAATGAGCAGTTCTTC.

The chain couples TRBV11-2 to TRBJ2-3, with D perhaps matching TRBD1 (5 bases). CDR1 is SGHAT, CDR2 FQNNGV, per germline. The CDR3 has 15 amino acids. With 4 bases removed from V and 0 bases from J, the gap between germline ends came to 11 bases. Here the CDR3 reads CASSSTGTSTDTQYF. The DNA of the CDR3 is TGTGCCAGCAGCTCAACAGGAACTAGCACAGATACGCAGTATTTT.

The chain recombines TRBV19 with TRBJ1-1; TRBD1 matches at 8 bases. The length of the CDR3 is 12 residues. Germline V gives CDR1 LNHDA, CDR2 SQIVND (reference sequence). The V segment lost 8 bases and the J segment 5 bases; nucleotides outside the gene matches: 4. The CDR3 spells CASGQGETEAFF. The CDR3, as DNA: TGTGCCAGTGGACAGGGAGAAACTGAAGCTTTCTTT.

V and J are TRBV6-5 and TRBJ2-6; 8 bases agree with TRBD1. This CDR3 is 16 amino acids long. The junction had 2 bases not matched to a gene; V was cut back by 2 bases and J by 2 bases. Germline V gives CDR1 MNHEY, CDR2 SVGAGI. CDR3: CASSYVQGAGANVLTF. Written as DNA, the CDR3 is TGTGCCAGCAGTTACGTACAGGGGGCTGGGGCCAACGTCCTGACTTTC.

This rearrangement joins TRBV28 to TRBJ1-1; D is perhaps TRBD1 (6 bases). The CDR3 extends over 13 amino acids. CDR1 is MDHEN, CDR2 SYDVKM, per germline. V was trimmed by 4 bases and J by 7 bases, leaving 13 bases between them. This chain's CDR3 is CASSSTGFVEAFF. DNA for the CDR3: TGTGCCAGCAGTTCCACAGGGTTTGTTGAAGCTTTCTTT. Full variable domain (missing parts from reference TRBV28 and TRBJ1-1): DVKVTQSSRYLVKRTGEKVFLECVQDMDHENMFWYRQDPGLGLRLIYFSYDVKMKEKGDIPEGYSVSREKKERFSLILESASTNQTSMYLCASSSTGFVEAFFGQGTRLTVV.

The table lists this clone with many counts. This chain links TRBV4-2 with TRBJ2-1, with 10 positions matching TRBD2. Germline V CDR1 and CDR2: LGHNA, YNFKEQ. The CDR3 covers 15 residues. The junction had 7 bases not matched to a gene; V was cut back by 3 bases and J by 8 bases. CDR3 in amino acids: CASSQGGTSVDEQFF. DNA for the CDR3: TGTGCCAGCAGCCAGGGGGGGACTAGCGTAGATGAGCAGTTCTTC.

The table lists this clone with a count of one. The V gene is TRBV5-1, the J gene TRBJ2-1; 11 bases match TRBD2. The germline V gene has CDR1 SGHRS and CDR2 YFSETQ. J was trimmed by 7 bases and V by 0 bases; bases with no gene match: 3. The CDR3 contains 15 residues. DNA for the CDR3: TGCGCCAGCAGCTTGGAATCTAGCGGGAGGAATGAGCAGTTCTTC. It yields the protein CASSLESSGRNEQFF.